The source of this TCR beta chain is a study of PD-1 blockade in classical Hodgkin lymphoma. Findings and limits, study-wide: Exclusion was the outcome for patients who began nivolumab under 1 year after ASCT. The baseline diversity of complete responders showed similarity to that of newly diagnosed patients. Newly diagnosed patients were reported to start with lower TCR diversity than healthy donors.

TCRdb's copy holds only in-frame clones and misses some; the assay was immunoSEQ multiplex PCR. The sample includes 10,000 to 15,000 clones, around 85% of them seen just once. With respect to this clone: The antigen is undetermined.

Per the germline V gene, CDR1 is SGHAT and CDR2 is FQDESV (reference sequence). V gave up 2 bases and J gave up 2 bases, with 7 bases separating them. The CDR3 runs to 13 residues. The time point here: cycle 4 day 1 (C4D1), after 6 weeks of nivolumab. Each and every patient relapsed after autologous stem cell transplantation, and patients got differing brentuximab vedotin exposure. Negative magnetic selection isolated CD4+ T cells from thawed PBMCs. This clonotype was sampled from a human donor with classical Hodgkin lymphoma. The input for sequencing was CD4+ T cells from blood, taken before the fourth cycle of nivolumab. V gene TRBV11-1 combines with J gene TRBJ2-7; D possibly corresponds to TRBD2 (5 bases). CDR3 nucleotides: TGTGCCAGCAGCTTAAGGCGGGCCTACGAGCAGTACTTC. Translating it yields CASSLRRAYEQYF.